This TCR beta chain was documented in a study of T cells in Graves' hyperthyroidism and ophthalmopathy. This clonotype was recorded at least ten times. The CDR3 regions of TCR beta were amplified from RNA transcripts. When the TCR CDR3 underwent first-round RT-PCR, the HTBI primer set was used. TCRdb passed the multiplex PCR reads through MiXCR, listing each CDR3 protein once. The table lists about 350,000 distinct CDR3 sequences, 18% of them singletons, with 15% to 19% in the top ten. Germline V CDR1 and CDR2: DFQATT, SNEGSKA (reference sequence). Trimming took 4 bases from V and 0 from J; bases not matched to a gene: 8. This CDR3 spans 16 amino acids.

The TCR sequence derives from a middle-aged woman with Graves' ophthalmopathy. V is TRBV20-1 and J is TRBJ2-4, with TRBD1 identical over 8 bases. Source material: blood. CDR3 protein: CSANGQGQLAKNIQYF. Written as DNA, the CDR3 is TGCAGTGCTAACGGACAGGGACAGTTAGCCAAAAACATTCAGTACTTC.